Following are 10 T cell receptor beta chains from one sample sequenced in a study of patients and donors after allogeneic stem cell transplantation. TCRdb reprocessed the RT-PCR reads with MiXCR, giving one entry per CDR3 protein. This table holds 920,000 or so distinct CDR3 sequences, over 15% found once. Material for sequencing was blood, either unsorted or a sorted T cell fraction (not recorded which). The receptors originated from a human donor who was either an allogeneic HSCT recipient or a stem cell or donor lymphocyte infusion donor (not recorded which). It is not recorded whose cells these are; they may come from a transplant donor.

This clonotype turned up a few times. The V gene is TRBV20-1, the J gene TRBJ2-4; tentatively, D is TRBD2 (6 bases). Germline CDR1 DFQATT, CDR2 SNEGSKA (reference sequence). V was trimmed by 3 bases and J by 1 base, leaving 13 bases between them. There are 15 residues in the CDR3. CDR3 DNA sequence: TGCAGTGCTAGTGCGGCTAGCGATGCCAAAAACATTCAGTACTTC. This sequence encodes CSASAASDAKNIQYF.

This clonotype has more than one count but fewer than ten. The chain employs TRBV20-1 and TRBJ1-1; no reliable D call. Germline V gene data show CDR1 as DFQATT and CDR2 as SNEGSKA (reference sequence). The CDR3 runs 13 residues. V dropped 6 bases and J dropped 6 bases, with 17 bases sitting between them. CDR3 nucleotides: TGCAGTGCCAAGACACATATAATAGCTGAAGCTTTCTTT. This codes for CSAKTHIIAEAFF.

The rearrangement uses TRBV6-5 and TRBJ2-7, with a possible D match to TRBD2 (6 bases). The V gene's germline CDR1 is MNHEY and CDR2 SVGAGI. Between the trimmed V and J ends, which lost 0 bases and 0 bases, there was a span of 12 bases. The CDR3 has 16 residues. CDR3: CASSYSSRLVSYEQYF. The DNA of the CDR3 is TGTGCCAGCAGTTACTCGAGTAGACTAGTCTCCTACGAGCAGTACTTC.

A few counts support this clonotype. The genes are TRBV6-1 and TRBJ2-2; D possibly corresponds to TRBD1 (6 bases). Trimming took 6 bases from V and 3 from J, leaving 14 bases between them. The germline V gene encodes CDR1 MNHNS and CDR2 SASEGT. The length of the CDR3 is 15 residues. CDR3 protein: CASRSTGMYTGELFF. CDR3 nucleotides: TGTGCCAGCAGGTCCACAGGGATGTACACCGGGGAGCTGTTTTTT.

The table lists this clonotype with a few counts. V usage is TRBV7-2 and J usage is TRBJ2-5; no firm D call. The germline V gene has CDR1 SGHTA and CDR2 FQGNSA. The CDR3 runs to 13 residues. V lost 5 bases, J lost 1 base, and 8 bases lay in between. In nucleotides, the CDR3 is TGTGCCAGCAGCCCCTCCCTCCAAGAGACCCAGTACTTC. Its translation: CASSPSLQETQYF. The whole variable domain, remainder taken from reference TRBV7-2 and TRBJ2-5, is GAGVSQSPSNKVTEKGKDVELRCDPISGHTALYWYRQSLGQGLEFLIYFQGNSAPDKSGLPSDRFSAERTGGSVSTLTIQRTQQEDSAVYLCASSPSLQETQYFGPGTRLLVL.

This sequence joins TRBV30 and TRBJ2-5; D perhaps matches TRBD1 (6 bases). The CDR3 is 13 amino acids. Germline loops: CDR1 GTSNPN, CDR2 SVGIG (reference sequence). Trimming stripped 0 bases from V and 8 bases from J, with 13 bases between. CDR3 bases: TGTGCCTGGAGTGTACAGGGCATTACAACCCAGTACTTC. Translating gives CAWSVQGITTQYF.

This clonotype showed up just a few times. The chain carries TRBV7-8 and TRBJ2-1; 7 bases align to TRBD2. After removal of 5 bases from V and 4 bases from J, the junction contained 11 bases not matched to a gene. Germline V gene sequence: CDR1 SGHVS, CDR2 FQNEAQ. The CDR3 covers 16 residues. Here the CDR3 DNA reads TGTGCCAGCAGCCAACAAGGTCTAGCGGTTTACAATGAGCAGTTCTTC. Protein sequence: CASSQQGLAVYNEQFF.

CDR3 nucleotide sequence: TGTGCCAGCAGACGCCTAGGACTAGCGGGCTCCTACGAGCAGTACTTC. It specifies CASRRLGLAGSYEQYF. The rearrangement uses TRBV3-1 and TRBJ2-7; the match to TRBD2 covers 11 bases. Germline V gene sequence: CDR1 LGHDT, CDR2 YNNKEL (reference sequence). The CDR3 length is 16 residues. With 6 bases clipped from V and 0 bases from J, the junction kept 7 bases outside the gene matches.

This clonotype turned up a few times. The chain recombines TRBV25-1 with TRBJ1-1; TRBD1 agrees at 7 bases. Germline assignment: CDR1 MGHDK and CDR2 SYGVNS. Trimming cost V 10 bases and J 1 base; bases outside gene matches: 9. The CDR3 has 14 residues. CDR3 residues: CATATGVKNTEAFF. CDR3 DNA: TGTGCCACCGCAACAGGGGTAAAGAACACTGAAGCTTTCTTT. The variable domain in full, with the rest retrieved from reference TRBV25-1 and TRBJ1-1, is EADIYQTPRYLVIGTGKKITLECSQTMGHDKMYWYQQDPGMELHLIHYSYGVNSTEKGDLSSESTVSRIRTEHFPLTLESARPSHTSQYLCATATGVKNTEAFFGQGTRLTVV.

CDR3 protein: CSARGRPRLNTEAFF. CDR3 bases: TGCAGTGCTAGAGGCAGGCCCCGTTTGAACACTGAAGCTTTCTTT. The rearrangement links TRBV20-1 to TRBJ1-1; D remains unclear. Between the trimmed V and J ends, which lost 1 base and 0 bases, there was a span of 12 bases. Germline V gene data show CDR1 as DFQATT and CDR2 as SNEGSKA (reference sequence). The CDR3 sequence is 15 residues long.